What follows describes a single T cell receptor (beta chain). Its antigen is unknown. The data were obtained in a study of T-cell memory formation after mild COVID-19. Findings and limits, study-wide: Whether day 37 second-wave clones are SARS-CoV-2-specific was not confirmed.

The 5'RACE method, run with constant-segment primers, produced TCR alpha and TCR beta cDNA libraries (carrying sample barcodes and UMIs). One entry per CDR3 protein, called by TCRdb with MiXCR from the 5' RACE reads. This sample has hundreds of thousands of distinct CDR3 sequences; approximately 25% occur once, and the top ten carry around 12%. The CDR3 contains 16 residues. V lost 5 bases and J lost 3; bases outside the gene matches: 10. Germline V lookup: CDR1 SGHVS, CDR2 FNYEAQ. This rearrangement joins TRBV7-6 to TRBJ1-5, with 7 positions matching TRBD1. Specimen: PBMCs or a T cell subset sorted from them (not recorded which). This TCR came from an adult woman who had mild COVID-19 (a few samples of this study predate the infection). Cell type and time point are not known. The CDR3 loop reads CASSQDGDSHNQPQHF. CDR3 in DNA: TGTGCCAGCAGCCAAGATGGGGACAGTCACAATCAGCCCCAGCATTTT.